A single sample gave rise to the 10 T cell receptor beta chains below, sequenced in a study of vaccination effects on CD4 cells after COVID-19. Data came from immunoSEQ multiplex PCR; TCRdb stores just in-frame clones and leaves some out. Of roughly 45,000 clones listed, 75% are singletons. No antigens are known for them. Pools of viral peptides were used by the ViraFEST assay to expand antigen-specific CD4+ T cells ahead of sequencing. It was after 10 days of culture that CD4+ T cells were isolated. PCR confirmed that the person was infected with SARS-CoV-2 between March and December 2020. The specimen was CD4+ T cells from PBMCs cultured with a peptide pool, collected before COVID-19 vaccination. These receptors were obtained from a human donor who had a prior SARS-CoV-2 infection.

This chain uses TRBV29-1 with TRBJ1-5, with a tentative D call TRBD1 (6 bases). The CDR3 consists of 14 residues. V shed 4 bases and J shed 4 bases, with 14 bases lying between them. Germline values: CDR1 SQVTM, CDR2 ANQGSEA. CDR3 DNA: TGCAGCGTTGTTTGGGGAGGGGGAAATCAGCCCCAGCATTTT. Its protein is CSVVWGGGNQPQHF.

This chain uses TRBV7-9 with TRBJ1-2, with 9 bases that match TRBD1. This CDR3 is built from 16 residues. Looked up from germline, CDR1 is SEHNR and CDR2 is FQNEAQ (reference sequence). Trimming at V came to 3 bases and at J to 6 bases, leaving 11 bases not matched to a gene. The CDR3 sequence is CASSFDGSTGGNGYTF. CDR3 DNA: TGTGCCAGCAGCTTCGATGGATCGACAGGGGGGAATGGCTACACCTTC.

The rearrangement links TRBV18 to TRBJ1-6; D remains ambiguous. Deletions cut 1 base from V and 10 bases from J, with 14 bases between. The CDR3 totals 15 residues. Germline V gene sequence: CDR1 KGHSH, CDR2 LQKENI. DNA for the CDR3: TGTGCCAGCTCACCACAGGATCCGAGTGTCTCACCCCTCCACTTT. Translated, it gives CASSPQDPSVSPLHF.

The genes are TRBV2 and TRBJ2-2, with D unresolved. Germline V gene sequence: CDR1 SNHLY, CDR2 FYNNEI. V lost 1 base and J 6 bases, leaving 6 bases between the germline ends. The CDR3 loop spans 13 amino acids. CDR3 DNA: TGTGCCAGCAGTGAAGGGCCGGCCGGGGAGCTGTTTTTT. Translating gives CASSEGPAGELFF.

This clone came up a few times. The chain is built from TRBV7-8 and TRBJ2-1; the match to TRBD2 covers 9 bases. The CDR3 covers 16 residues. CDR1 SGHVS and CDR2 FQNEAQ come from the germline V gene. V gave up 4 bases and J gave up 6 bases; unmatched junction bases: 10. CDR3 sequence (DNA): TGTGCCAGCAGCTCAAAACAGCGGGGGGACGGCAATGAGCAGTTCTTC. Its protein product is CASSSKQRGDGNEQFF.

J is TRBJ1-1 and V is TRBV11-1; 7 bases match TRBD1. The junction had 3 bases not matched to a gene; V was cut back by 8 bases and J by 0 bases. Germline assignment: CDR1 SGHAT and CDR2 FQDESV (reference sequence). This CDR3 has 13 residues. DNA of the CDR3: TGTGCCAGCCGGGGACAGTTGAACACTGAAGCTTTCTTT. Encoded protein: CASRGQLNTEAFF.

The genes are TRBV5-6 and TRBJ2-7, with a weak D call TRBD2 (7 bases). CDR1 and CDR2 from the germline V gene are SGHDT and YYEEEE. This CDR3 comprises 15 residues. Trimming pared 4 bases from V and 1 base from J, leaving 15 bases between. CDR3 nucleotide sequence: TGTGCCAGCAGCACCCCGAGGGGGGGATCCTACGAGCAGTACTTC. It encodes CASSTPRGGSYEQYF.

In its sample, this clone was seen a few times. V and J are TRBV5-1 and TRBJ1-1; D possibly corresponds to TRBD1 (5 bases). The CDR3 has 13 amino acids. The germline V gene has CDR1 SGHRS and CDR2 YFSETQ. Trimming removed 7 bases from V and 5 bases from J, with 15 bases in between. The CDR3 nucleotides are TGCGCCAGCGCCAAAGGGGTCCAGACTGAAGCTTTCTTT. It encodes CASAKGVQTEAFF. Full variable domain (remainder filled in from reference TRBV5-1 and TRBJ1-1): KAGVTQTPRYLIKTRGQQVTLSCSPISGHRSVSWYQQTPGQGLQFLFEYFSETQRNKGNFPGRFSGRQFSNSRSEMNVSTLELGDSALYLCASAKGVQTEAFFGQGTRLTVV.

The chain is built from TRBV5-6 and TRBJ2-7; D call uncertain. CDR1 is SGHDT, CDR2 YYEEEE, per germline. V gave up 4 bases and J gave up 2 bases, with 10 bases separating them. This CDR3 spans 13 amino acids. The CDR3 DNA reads TGTGCCAGCAGCCCCGCTAGACCCTACGAGCAGTACTTC. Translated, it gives CASSPARPYEQYF.

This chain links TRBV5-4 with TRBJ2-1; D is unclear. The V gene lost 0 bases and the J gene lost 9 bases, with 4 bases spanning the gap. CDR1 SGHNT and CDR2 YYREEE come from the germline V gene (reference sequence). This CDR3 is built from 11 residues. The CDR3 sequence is CASSLGSEQFF. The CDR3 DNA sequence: TGTGCCAGCAGCTTGGGTTCTGAGCAGTTCTTC.